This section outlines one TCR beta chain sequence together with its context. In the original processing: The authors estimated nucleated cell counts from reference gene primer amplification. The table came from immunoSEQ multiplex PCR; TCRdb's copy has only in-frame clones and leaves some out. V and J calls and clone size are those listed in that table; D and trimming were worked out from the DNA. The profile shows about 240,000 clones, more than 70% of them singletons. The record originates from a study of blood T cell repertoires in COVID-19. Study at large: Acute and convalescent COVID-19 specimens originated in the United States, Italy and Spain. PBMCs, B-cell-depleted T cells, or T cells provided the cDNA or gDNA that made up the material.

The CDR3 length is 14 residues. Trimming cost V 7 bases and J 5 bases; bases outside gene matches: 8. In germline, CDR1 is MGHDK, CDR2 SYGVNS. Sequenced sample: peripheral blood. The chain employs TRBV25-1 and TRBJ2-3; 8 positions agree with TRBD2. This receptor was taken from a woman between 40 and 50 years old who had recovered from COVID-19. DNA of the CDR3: TGTGCCAGCACCGGGAGGGCCGGGGGAGATACGCAGTATTTT. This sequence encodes CASTGRAGGDTQYF. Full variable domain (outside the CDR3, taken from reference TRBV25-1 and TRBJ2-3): EADIYQTPRYLVIGTGKKITLECSQTMGHDKMYWYQQDPGMELHLIHYSYGVNSTEKGDLSSESTVSRIRTEHFPLTLESARPSHTSQYLCASTGRAGGDTQYFGPGTRLTVL.